This T cell receptor beta chain was identified in a study of Tregs in tolerant kidney transplant recipients. General study results and limits: This study did not directly address biological reproducibility.

V lost 4 bases and J 3 bases, leaving 11 bases between the germline ends. Germline CDR1 LNHDA, CDR2 SQIVND (reference sequence). The CDR3 is 14 residues long. Measured with immunoSEQ multiplex PCR; TCRdb has only the in-frame clones, and not every one. This table holds 100,000 to 150,000 clones, roughly 92% found once. Of note for this clone: Its antigen is not known.

Unstimulated Tregs (CD4+CD25+CD127-) and CD4+CD25- non-Tregs were sorted from PBMCs. The sample was CD4+ T cells from blood. This clonotype was obtained from a human donor in good health. This chain connects TRBV19 to TRBJ2-3; tentatively, D is TRBD1 or TRBD2 (5 bases each). The CDR3 region has the DNA TGTGCCAGTAGTAGGGACGCGCTAACAGATACGCAGTATTTT. The encoded protein is CASSRDALTDTQYF.